One and the same sample provided the 21 T cell receptor beta chains below, sequenced in a study of shared clonotypes between healthy human individuals (dated by TCRdb to 2019 to 2021). Library prep was done by the immunoSEQ multiplex PCR assay. Drawn from immuneACCESS, this table holds only the in-frame rearrangements with V and J called that TCRdb kept. Clones are partly lost; checked studies trace under half to an unresolved V gene and leave the rest unexplained. For this sample the table gives around 700,000 clones, of which about three quarters were detected only once. Clones ranked in the top ten supply roughly 1.8% of the sample. The sequencing sample was made of memory CD4+ T cells sorted from blood. The cell subset or site label, read with the paper, signifies: CD45RA-negative fraction. All receptors come from a woman aged 30 to 39 in good health.

This clone was counted between two and nine times. The V gene is TRBV2, the J gene TRBJ2-7, with D perhaps TRBD2 (6 bases). The germline gives CDR1 SNHLY, CDR2 FYNNEI. The CDR3 runs to 12 residues. V lost 8 bases to trimming and J lost 0 bases, with 8 bases between them. The CDR3 region is CASGRGSYEQYF. The CDR3 region has the DNA TGTGCCAGCGGGCGGGGCTCCTACGAGCAGTACTTC.

This clone came up a few times. This sequence joins TRBV11-2 and TRBJ2-2; 12 bases fit TRBD2. CDR1 and CDR2 (germline): SGHAT, FQNNGV. The CDR3 has 16 residues. V lost 5 bases to trimming and J lost 4 bases; unmatched junction nucleotides: 5. CDR3 loop: CASSRLAGESTGELFF. The CDR3 bases are TGTGCCAGCAGCCGACTAGCGGGAGAGAGCACCGGGGAGCTGTTTTTT. Looking up the rest from reference TRBV11-2 and TRBJ2-2 gives the full variable domain: EAGVAQSPRYKIIEKRQSVAFWCNPISGHATLYWYQQILGQGPKLLIQFQNNGVVDDSQLPKDRFSAERLKGVDSTLKIQPAKLEDSAVYLCASSRLAGESTGELFFGEGSRLTVL.

The chain links TRBV18 to TRBJ1-2, with D tentatively TRBD1 (5 bases). The V gene's germline CDR1 is KGHSH and CDR2 LQKENI. V gave up 3 bases and J gave up 7 bases, with 12 bases separating them. The CDR3 runs to 13 residues. CDR3 nucleotides: TGTGCCAGCTCACCCTCGACAGACTTTGGCTACACCTTC. It is translated as CASSPSTDFGYTF.

This clone was seen only a few times. The CDR3 region is CASSALAGGPTYEQYF. CDR3 nucleotide sequence: TGTGCCAGCAGTGCCCTAGCGGGAGGTCCCACCTACGAGCAGTACTTC. V usage is TRBV2 and J usage is TRBJ2-7; 11 nucleotides agree with TRBD2. Germline loops: CDR1 SNHLY, CDR2 FYNNEI. V trimming: 4 bases; J trimming: 2 bases; junction bases outside the gene matches: 7. The CDR3 is made up of 16 amino acids.

The chain links TRBV28 to TRBJ1-4; no clear D. The V end lost 6 bases, the J end lost 0 bases, and 20 bases lay between the germline ends. CDR1 is MDHEN, CDR2 SYDVKM, per germline. The CDR3 runs 18 residues. CDR3 sequence (DNA): TGTGCCAGCAGCCCAGCGGCCCATCGGGGTGCAACTAATGAAAAACTGTTTTTT. It yields the protein CASSPAAHRGATNEKLFF.

This chain joins TRBV7-2 and TRBJ2-1, with D uncertain. The CDR3 contains 15 residues. Per germline, CDR1 SGHTA and CDR2 FQGNSA. V was cut by 5 bases and J by 8 bases, with 19 bases left in between. In DNA form, the CDR3 reads TGTGCCAGCAGCCAGGTGGCCTTAGTCGGCGATGAGCAGTTCTTC. Protein: CASSQVALVGDEQFF.

The chain employs TRBV4-1 and TRBJ2-5; TRBD2 might be the D (6 bases). Trimming took 0 bases from V and 0 from J, leaving 17 bases between them. There are 18 residues in the CDR3. The germline CDR1 and CDR2 sequences are MGHRA and YSYEKL. The CDR3 sequence is CASSQDPAGRRNQETQYF. The CDR3 DNA reads TGCGCCAGCAGCCAAGATCCGGCGGGACGTAGGAACCAAGAGACCCAGTACTTC.

This chain joins TRBV14 and TRBJ1-1, with D possibly matching TRBD1 (5 bases). CDR1 is SGHDN and CDR2 is FVKESK in the germline V gene. The CDR3 is 14 residues long. V dropped 4 bases and J dropped 5 bases, with 14 bases sitting between them. The CDR3 sequence: CASSLRRGSTEAFF. The CDR3 coding sequence is TGTGCCAGCAGCCTAAGGCGGGGGTCTACTGAAGCTTTCTTT.

The V gene is TRBV2, the J gene TRBJ2-7, with TRBD2 matching 11 bases. J lost 5 bases, V lost 5 bases, and 8 bases had no gene match. Germline lookup yields CDR1 SNHLY and CDR2 FYNNEI. The CDR3 contains 15 residues. In DNA form, the CDR3 reads TGTGCCAGCAGTCCACTAGCGGGAGTACGCGACGAGCAGTACTTC. This encodes CASSPLAGVRDEQYF.

This clone has ten or more counts. This chain links TRBV4-1 with TRBJ2-7; D unresolved. V lost 0 bases to trimming and J lost 4 bases, with 19 bases between them. Germline CDR1 MGHRA, CDR2 YSYEKL. The CDR3 runs to 17 residues. CDR3 nucleotides: TGCGCCAGCAGCCAAGAGGCCAATCCCAGGCTCTGGTACGAGCAGTACTTC. Residues: CASSQEANPRLWYEQYF.

V gene TRBV6-5 combines with J gene TRBJ2-7; TRBD2 might be the D (5 bases). V was shortened by 5 bases and J by 0 bases, with 11 bases between the two germline ends. The germline gives CDR1 MNHEY, CDR2 SVGAGI. CDR3 size: 14 residues. The chain's CDR3 is CASSQDGLSYEQYF. The CDR3 nucleotides are TGTGCCAGCAGTCAGGACGGACTCTCCTACGAGCAGTACTTC.

V gene TRBV7-9 combines with J gene TRBJ2-5; 14 positions agree with TRBD2. The V gene's germline CDR1 is SEHNR and CDR2 FQNEAQ (reference sequence). J was trimmed by 0 bases and V by 0 bases; bases with no gene match: 6. This CDR3 region has 19 residues. The CDR3 here is CASSLAGTSGRGYQETQYF. The CDR3 coding sequence is TGTGCCAGCAGCTTAGCAGGGACTAGCGGGAGAGGGTACCAAGAGACCCAGTACTTC.

J is TRBJ2-3 and V is TRBV7-2; the match to TRBD1 covers 10 bases. V shed 1 base and J 1 base; nucleotides not matched to a gene: 8. The CDR3 length is 18 residues. The germline gives CDR1 SGHTA, CDR2 FQGNSA. DNA of the CDR3: TGTGCCAGCAGCTTAGTGGTCTACGGGACAGGGGGCACAGATACGCAGTATTTT. As protein: CASSLVVYGTGGTDTQYF.

The chain joins TRBV5-5 to TRBJ2-3; 10 bases map to TRBD2. The germline CDR1 and CDR2 sequences are SGHKS and YYEKEE (reference sequence). The trim removed 0 bases at V and 7 bases at J, leaving 5 bases unmatched. The CDR3 covers 15 residues. DNA for the CDR3: TGTGCCAGCAGCTTGGCGTCTAGCGGGAGAAATACGCAGTATTTT. Protein product: CASSLASSGRNTQYF.

The V gene is TRBV11-3, the J gene TRBJ2-1, with a tentative D call TRBD2 (7 bases). Germline V lookup: CDR1 SGHNT, CDR2 YENEEA. The CDR3 covers 16 residues. The V gene lost 0 bases and the J gene lost 5 bases, with 14 bases spanning the gap. CDR3 residues: CASSLDPMGGHNEQFF. The DNA for the CDR3 is TGTGCCAGCAGCTTAGATCCTATGGGGGGGCACAATGAGCAGTTCTTC.

The chain has TRBV28 and TRBJ1-3, with 9 bases matching TRBD1. With 6 bases clipped from V and 4 bases from J, the junction kept 4 bases outside the gene matches. This CDR3 region has 14 residues. Germline CDR1 reads MDHEN; CDR2 reads SYDVKM. The DNA for the CDR3 is TGTGCCAGCAGGCCCGGGACAGGGGGAAACACCATATATTTT. This gives the protein CASRPGTGGNTIYF.

The chain joins TRBV11-3 to TRBJ2-3; no definite D call. CDR1 and CDR2 from the germline V gene are SGHNT and YENEEA. The V and J ends lost 1 base and 2 bases respectively, with 7 bases between them. CDR3 length: 14 amino acids. The CDR3 DNA is TGTGCCAGCAGCTTAGGTAGTCCCACAGATACGCAGTATTTT. Residues: CASSLGSPTDTQYF.

V gene TRBV5-1 combines with J gene TRBJ2-7, with a weak D call TRBD1 (6 bases). The V end lost 0 bases, the J end lost 3 bases, and 10 bases lay between the germline ends. This CDR3 has 14 residues. Germline CDR1 and CDR2: SGHRS and YFSETQ. CDR3 nucleotide sequence: TGCGCCAGCAGCTTGGGACAGGAGAACTACGAGCAGTACTTC. It translates to CASSLGQENYEQYF.

There are a few counts of this clone. The chain uses TRBV5-5 and TRBJ2-5, with D unclear. The CDR3 spans 13 residues. V lost 1 base to trimming and J lost 5 bases, with 9 bases between them. Germline V gene lookup returns CDR1 SGHKS and CDR2 YYEKEE (reference sequence). This chain's CDR3 is CASSLTDRETQYF. The CDR3 nucleotides are TGTGCCAGCAGCTTGACGGATCGGGAGACCCAGTACTTC.

Turning to this clone: This sample also contains other DNA sequences that code for the same CDR3. The chain joins TRBV28 to TRBJ1-2; D gene unclear. Germline-derived CDR1 and CDR2 are MDHEN and SYDVKM. CDR3 length: 13 amino acids. V lost 8 bases and J 3 bases, leaving 13 bases between the germline ends. The CDR3 sequence: CASSFSRYYGYTF. The CDR3 DNA follows: TGTGCCAGCTCATTCAGTAGATACTATGGCTACACCTTC.

This clone has a handful of counts. J is TRBJ2-2 and V is TRBV7-6; D is uncertain. The CDR3 consists of 12 residues. The V gene's germline CDR1 is SGHVS and CDR2 FNYEAQ. The ends were cut back, 5 bases at V and 0 bases at J, with 1 base in the middle. CDR3 residues: CASSPNTGELFF. The CDR3 bases are TGTGCCAGCAGCCCGAACACCGGGGAGCTGTTTTTT.